A selection of T cell receptor beta chains follows, all from one sample in a study of T cells in Graves' hyperthyroidism and ophthalmopathy. TCRdb ran MiXCR on the multiplex PCR reads and lists one entry per CDR3 protein. The sample has approximately 690,000 distinct CDR3 sequences, about 15% seen once; the top ten hold 12%. The sequenced material came from blood. The source of these receptors is a woman aged 45-65 years with Graves' ophthalmopathy. The CDR3 runs from the conserved cysteine through the conserved F or W. Each record gives: J gene, V gene, CDR3 protein.

J: TRBJ1-1; V: TRBV12-3/TRBV12-4; CDR3: CASFGGREYMNTEAFF
J: TRBJ2-7; V: TRBV12-3/TRBV12-4; CDR3: CATGTGPYEQYF
J: TRBJ2-7; V: TRBV28; CDR3: CASSRFLSYEQYF
J: TRBJ1-4; V: TRBV5-8; CDR3: CASSRLTANEKLFF
J: TRBJ2-1; V: TRBV19; CDR3: CASSWTSGRQSSYNEQFF
J: TRBJ2-5; V: TRBV27; CDR3: CASSLSSRGETQYF
J: TRBJ2-7; V: TRBV7-2; CDR3: CASSLDARVTYEQYF
J: TRBJ2-7; V: TRBV24-1; CDR3: CATSDYFGTGSYEQYF
J: TRBJ2-5; V: TRBV11-2; CDR3: CASSFSGAETQYF
J: TRBJ2-7; V: TRBV4-1; CDR3: CASSLGSSGRSGEQYF
J: TRBJ2-1; V: TRBV7-3; CDR3: CASSPGVGPKSGSYNEQFF
J: TRBJ1-5; V: TRBV27; CDR3: CASSYVGGGFSVNRFQPQHF
J: TRBJ1-2; V: TRBV30; CDR3: CAWSHRTGIGRGYTF
J: TRBJ1-1; V: TRBV11-2; CDR3: CASGDKPNTEAFF
J: TRBJ1-6; V: TRBV28; CDR3: CASSLGSHNSPLHF
J: TRBJ2-5; V: TRBV4-3; CDR3: CASSQEPLGGRIQETQYF
J: TRBJ2-4; V: TRBV12-3/TRBV12-4; CDR3: CASSWLGQGVIQYF
J: TRBJ2-3; V: TRBV5-1; CDR3: CASRIGVQGARTDTQYF
J: TRBJ2-5; V: TRBV7-9; CDR3: CASSPRGLAGGRETQYF
J: TRBJ1-2; V: TRBV27; CDR3: CASSQQQGARNYGYTF
J: TRBJ1-6; V: TRBV7-9; CDR3: CASSTGVNSPLHF
J: TRBJ2-3; V: TRBV4-2; CDR3: CASSQGGPEGDTQYF
J: TRBJ1-1; V: TRBV18; CDR3: CASSPLLGDLNTEAFF
J: TRBJ2-7; V: TRBV7-2; CDR3: CASSLAGLAGGYEQYF
J: TRBJ2-7; V: TRBV7-2; CDR3: CASTLDAYEQYF
J: TRBJ2-5; V: TRBV30; CDR3: CAWSVLREALEETQYF
J: TRBJ1-2; V: TRBV20-1; CDR3: CSATRFSGYTF
J: TRBJ2-2; V: TRBV12-3/TRBV12-4; CDR3: CASSPTGTGGSGELFF
J: TRBJ1-1; V: TRBV2; CDR3: CASRRQGAVEAFF
J: TRBJ1-4; V: TRBV30; CDR3: CAWSGLGGVGEKLFF
J: TRBJ2-1; V: TRBV7-9; CDR3: CASNTSGGTPRAYNEQFF
J: TRBJ2-3; V: TRBV6-1; CDR3: CATKHSLDTQYF
J: TRBJ2-3; V: TRBV10-3; CDR3: CAISRDTGTSATDTQYF
J: TRBJ1-5; V: TRBV20-1; CDR3: CSAGPQGLNQPQHF
J: TRBJ2-3; V: TRBV7-9; CDR3: CASSPLLAGDGDTQYF
J: TRBJ1-4; V: TRBV29-1; CDR3: CSVEGIGGGNEKLFF
J: TRBJ2-1; V: TRBV5-1; CDR3: CASSWDGRDEQFF
J: TRBJ2-1; V: TRBV28; CDR3: CASRSPKLAAAGNEQFF
J: TRBJ2-7; V: TRBV15; CDR3: CATSSADRLYEQYF
J: TRBJ2-2; V: TRBV6-2/TRBV6-3; CDR3: CASIPPGQTGELFF
J: TRBJ1-5; V: TRBV12-3/TRBV12-4; CDR3: CASSPMGGRVNQPQHF
J: TRBJ2-6; V: TRBV12-5; CDR3: CASGLVVGVGANVLTF
J: TRBJ1-6; V: TRBV10-3; CDR3: CATKDDRSSYNSPLHF
J: TRBJ1-1; V: TRBV29-1; CDR3: CSVGARGEAFF
J: TRBJ2-3; V: TRBV11-3; CDR3: CASSLNTGERTDTQYF
J: TRBJ2-2; V: TRBV18; CDR3: CASSPTGTSGANTGELFF
J: TRBJ2-7; V: TRBV7-9; CDR3: CASSHRTTLEQYF
J: TRBJ1-2; V: TRBV5-1; CDR3: CASSLDRTDYGYTF
J: TRBJ2-1; V: TRBV2; CDR3: CASRRLAGYNEQFF
J: TRBJ2-5; V: TRBV7-9; CDR3: CASSLFGEETQYF
J: TRBJ1-2; V: TRBV28; CDR3: CASSATQNPNYGYTF
J: TRBJ1-1; V: TRBV28; CDR3: CASSRGMNTEAFF